This TCR beta chain was captured by sequencing in a study of shared clonotypes between healthy human individuals. Overall study: With ages of 18 to 49, the donors were two women and three men.

Germline loops: CDR1 SNHLY, CDR2 FYNNEI. The CDR3 consists of 15 residues. The V end lost 7 bases, the J end lost 4 bases, and 19 bases lay between the germline ends. The table came from immunoSEQ multiplex PCR; TCRdb's copy has only in-frame clones and leaves some out. The sample lists about 470,000 clones; 70% to 80% were seen once. This chain links TRBV2 with TRBJ2-5; D may be TRBD1 or TRBD2 (5 bases each). The specimen sequenced was PBMCs. The receptor comes from a woman aged 40-49 years in good health. Some clones in this sample may be carry-over from other donors' samples. The DNA for the CDR3 is TGTGCCAGCACTCGGGACCAAAACCCAGGAGAGACCCAGTACTTC. Translated, it gives CASTRDQNPGETQYF.